One T cell receptor beta chain is described in this entry. Its antigen is not identified. CD45RO-negative, CCR7-selected cells formed the naive CD8 fraction, which excluded terminally differentiated effector memory CD45RA+ cells. This record comes from a study of shared clonotypes between healthy human individuals. Study results and limitations: Among the subsets, naive ones generally showed larger estimated richness than memory ones. What limited the represented genetic and exposure-history diversity was the small number of donors.

This CDR3 contains 14 residues. V gave up 4 bases and J gave up 6 bases, with 15 bases separating them. Germline V lookup: CDR1 SGHDT, CDR2 YYEEEE. Assay execution proceeded at the deep level. Genomic DNA of each subset was evenly split across several immunoSEQ plates. Clones were read by immunoSEQ multiplex PCR, and TCRdb kept only the in-frame ones, dropping some. Of roughly 2.1 million clones listed, under 95% are singletons. The receptor was isolated from a man younger than 35 in good health. Some clones in this sample may be carry-over from other donors' samples. Sequencing input: naive CD8+ T cells from PBMCs. This chain links TRBV5-6 with TRBJ2-3, with D unclear. This chain's CDR3 is CASSRLTPEDTQYF. The CDR3 nucleotides are TGTGCCAGCAGCCGGCTGACCCCTGAGGATACGCAGTATTTT.